This entry lists 3 T cell receptor beta chains sequenced from one sample in a study of cytomegalovirus exposure and HLA in healthy donors. PCR used 60 Vbeta primers and 13 Jbeta primers. Assay used: immunoSEQ multiplex PCR; TCRdb lists only in-frame clones, some missing. The sample lists roughly 190,000 clones, more than 70% occurring once. Sequencing used PBMCs. The receptors stem from a man aged 25 to 40 in good health and CMV-seropositive.

This clone showed up just once. The rearrangement links TRBV10-3 to TRBJ2-7, with TRBD1 identical over 9 bases. The CDR3 sequence is 16 residues long. Germline CDR1 ENHRY, CDR2 SYGVKD. The J segment lost 0 bases and the V segment lost 6 bases, leaving 9 bases of the junction unmatched. Here the CDR3 reads CAISQGTGSSSYEQYF. As DNA, the CDR3 is TGTGCCATCAGCCAAGGGACAGGGTCGAGCTCCTACGAGCAGTACTTC.

The chain joins TRBV27 to TRBJ2-2; tentative D call: TRBD2 (5 bases). CDR3 length: 14 residues. Trimming shortened V by 6 bases and J by 4 bases, and 12 bases separated the two germline ends. The germline gives CDR1 MNHEY, CDR2 SMNVEV (reference sequence). CDR3 amino acids: CASRLADSTGELFF. Here the CDR3 DNA reads TGTGCCAGCAGGCTAGCTGATTCCACCGGGGAGCTGTTTTTT.

The chain uses TRBV7-2 and TRBJ2-7, with D uncertain. The germline V gene has CDR1 SGHTA and CDR2 FQGNSA. CDR3 length: 13 amino acids. Trimming left V 4 bases short and J 2 bases short, with 9 bases between. The CDR3 loop is CASSSPGTYEQYF. The CDR3 DNA follows: TGTGCCAGCAGCTCACCAGGAACCTACGAGCAGTACTTC.